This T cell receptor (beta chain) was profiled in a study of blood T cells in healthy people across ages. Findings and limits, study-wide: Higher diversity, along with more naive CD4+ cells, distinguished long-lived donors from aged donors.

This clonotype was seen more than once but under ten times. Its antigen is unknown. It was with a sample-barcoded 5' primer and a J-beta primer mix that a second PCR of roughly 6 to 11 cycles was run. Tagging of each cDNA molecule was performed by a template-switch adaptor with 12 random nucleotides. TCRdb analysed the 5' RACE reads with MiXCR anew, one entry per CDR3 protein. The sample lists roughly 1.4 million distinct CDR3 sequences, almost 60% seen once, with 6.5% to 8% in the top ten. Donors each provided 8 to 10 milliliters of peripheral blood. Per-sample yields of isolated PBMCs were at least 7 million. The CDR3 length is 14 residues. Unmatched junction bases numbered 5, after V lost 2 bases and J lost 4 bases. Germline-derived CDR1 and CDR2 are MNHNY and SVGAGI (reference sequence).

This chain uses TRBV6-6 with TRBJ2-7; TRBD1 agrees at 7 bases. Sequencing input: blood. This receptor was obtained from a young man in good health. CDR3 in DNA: TGTGCCAGCAGTTACGCGACAGGGCTGTACGAGCAGTACTTC. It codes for CASSYATGLYEQYF.